These 22 T cell receptor beta chains originate from one sample sequenced in a study of OX40 agonist ivuxolimab in advanced cancers. The assay was immunoSEQ multiplex PCR, and TCRdb's table has in-frame clones only and misses some. The sample has tens of thousands of clones, 80% to 90% seen once; the top ten hold around 2%. This specimen was CD4+ or CD8+ T cells sorted from blood, taken in a trial of the OX40 agonist ivuxolimab. The receptors derive from an adult with an advanced solid tumor such as melanoma, head and neck, liver or kidney cancer.

The J gene is TRBJ2-1, the V gene TRBV29-1, with 9 bases lining up with TRBD2. Looked up from germline, CDR1 is SQVTM and CDR2 is ANQGSEA. CDR3 length equals 14 residues. With V trimmed by 6 bases and J by 4 bases, 7 bases remained unmatched. The DNA of the CDR3 is TGCAGCGTCATAGCGGGAGTCGATTACAATGAGCAGTTCTTC. Amino acid sequence: CSVIAGVDYNEQFF.

The J gene is TRBJ1-2, the V gene TRBV7-2, with D perhaps matching TRBD1 (5 bases). The germline V gene encodes CDR1 SGHTA and CDR2 FQGNSA. CDR3 size: 14 residues. V was clipped by 1 base and J by 6 bases, with 12 bases between them. As DNA, the CDR3 is TGTGCCAGCAGCTTAGGGACAAGCATCGATGGCTACACCTTC. Translated, it gives CASSLGTSIDGYTF.

The chain joins TRBV9 to TRBJ2-2; perhaps TRBD2 as D (5 bases). The germline CDR1 and CDR2 sequences are SGDLS and YYNGEE. The CDR3 sequence is 15 residues long. V lost 2 bases and J lost 6, with 14 bases in between. The CDR3 DNA reads as TGTGCCAGCAGCGTCGAAGTTGTGGGAGCCGGGGAGCTGTTTTTT. Translation: CASSVEVVGAGELFF.

The V call is TRBV27, the J call TRBJ1-1; D is unclear. CDR3 length: 13 amino acids. The V end lost 7 bases, the J end lost 5 bases, and 14 bases lay between the germline ends. Germline lookup yields CDR1 MNHEY and CDR2 SMNVEV (reference sequence). The CDR3 sequence is CASTLRMGTEAFF. Written as DNA, the CDR3 is TGTGCCAGCACTCTACGGATGGGGACTGAAGCTTTCTTT.

V is TRBV28 and J is TRBJ1-1; D is ambiguous. Germline CDR1 reads MDHEN; CDR2 reads SYDVKM. Trimming cost V 7 bases and J 0 bases, with 15 bases left between them. CDR3 length: 15 residues. The CDR3 DNA reads TGTGCCAGCAACCCGCCGGGAGGGATGAACACTGAAGCTTTCTTT. Translation gives CASNPPGGMNTEAFF.

The CDR3 is CASSLGRTGYYEQYF. The CDR3, as DNA: TGTGCCAGCAGCTTGGGACGCACAGGGTACTACGAGCAGTACTTC. The gene calls are TRBV11-2 and TRBJ2-7; a possible D gene is TRBD1 (6 bases). CDR3 length: 15 residues. The V gene's germline CDR1 is SGHAT and CDR2 FQNNGV. V was shortened by 3 bases and J by 3 bases, with 15 bases between the two germline ends.

The J gene is TRBJ2-7, the V gene TRBV5-1, with 9 bases fitting TRBD1. From germline, CDR1 is SGHRS and CDR2 YFSETQ. CDR3 length equals 15 residues. After removal of 4 bases from V and 5 bases from J, the junction contained 10 bases not matched to a gene. Written as DNA, the CDR3 is TGCGCCAGCAGCGCGGGACAGGGATCTTTCAACGAGCAGTACTTC. Translation: CASSAGQGSFNEQYF. The full variable domain, rest sourced from reference TRBV5-1 and TRBJ2-7, is KAGVTQTPRYLIKTRGQQVTLSCSPISGHRSVSWYQQTPGQGLQFLFEYFSETQRNKGNFPGRFSGRQFSNSRSEMNVSTLELGDSALYLCASSAGQGSFNEQYFGPGTRLTVT.

This rearrangement joins TRBV27 to TRBJ2-1, with 7 bases fitting TRBD2. The CDR3 runs to 15 residues. V lost 3 bases, J lost 7 bases, and 9 bases stayed unmatched. Germline V gene lookup returns CDR1 MNHEY and CDR2 SMNVEV (reference sequence). In DNA form, the CDR3 reads TGTGCCAGCAGTTTGGAGGAGGGAGGGTGGAATGAGCAGTTCTTC. Its protein product is CASSLEEGGWNEQFF.

The chain recombines TRBV6-1 with TRBJ2-3, with 8 bases identical to TRBD1. Trimming took 4 bases from V and 4 from J; bases not matched to a gene: 7. Germline V gene data show CDR1 as MNHNS and CDR2 as SASEGT. The CDR3 sequence is 15 residues long. The CDR3 region has the DNA TGTGCCAGCAGTGTGCAACAGGGGGACGCAGATACGCAGTATTTT. This translates into CASSVQQGDADTQYF.

This chain joins TRBV19 and TRBJ2-2; 10 bases match TRBD1. Germline CDR1 is LNHDA and CDR2 is SQIVND (reference sequence). V was clipped by 9 bases and J by 3 bases; unmatched bases: 10. The CDR3 is 16 residues long. The CDR3 spells CASNWGTGADTGELFF. The CDR3, as DNA: TGTGCCAGCAACTGGGGGACAGGGGCGGACACCGGGGAGCTGTTTTTT. Complete variable domain (other parts from reference TRBV19 and TRBJ2-2): DGGITQSPKYLFRKEGQNVTLSCEQNLNHDAMYWYRQDPGQGLRLIYYSQIVNDFQKGDIAEGYSVSREKKESFPLTVTSAQKNPTAFYLCASNWGTGADTGELFFGEGSRLTVL.

This clone was detected once. V and J are TRBV5-6 and TRBJ2-5; tentative D call: TRBD2 (5 bases). The CDR3 runs to 15 residues. The ends were cut back, 0 bases at V and 4 bases at J, with 13 bases in the middle. CDR1 SGHDT and CDR2 YYEEEE come from the germline V gene. CDR3 sequence: CASSLAGGSGETQYF. For the CDR3, the DNA is TGTGCCAGCAGCTTGGCGGGTGGGAGTGGAGAGACCCAGTACTTC.

The rearrangement joins TRBV5-1 to TRBJ2-1; 10 bases map to TRBD2. The trim removed 4 bases at V and 6 bases at J, leaving 13 bases unmatched. Germline V gene lookup returns CDR1 SGHRS and CDR2 YFSETQ. The CDR3 extends over 17 amino acids. CDR3 bases: TGCGCCAGCAGCCGAGAGGAAGCGGGAGGGCCGGGCAATGAGCAGTTCTTC. It specifies CASSREEAGGPGNEQFF.

This chain's CDR3 is CASSLAQGAQYEQYF. In DNA, the CDR3 is TGCGCCAGCAGCTTGGCACAGGGGGCGCAGTACGAGCAGTACTTC. The chain has TRBV5-1 and TRBJ2-5, with TRBD1 matching 9 bases. With the DNA end fitting TRBJ2-7 better, the J assignment may be wrong. This CDR3 is 15 amino acids long. Germline V gene data show CDR1 as SGHRS and CDR2 as YFSETQ.

The chain employs TRBV15 and TRBJ2-5, with TRBD1 matching 7 bases. CDR3 length: 16 amino acids. Germline CDR1 reads LNHNV; CDR2 reads YYDKDF (reference sequence). The ends lost 0 bases at V and 2 bases at J; junction bases unmatched: 6. As DNA, the CDR3 is TGTGCCACCAGCAGAGATAGAGGGGGCGGGCAAGAGACCCAGTACTTC. It specifies CATSRDRGGGQETQYF. The full variable domain, rest sourced from reference TRBV15 and TRBJ2-5, is DAMVIQNPRYQVTQFGKPVTLSCSQTLNHNVMYWYQQKSSQAPKLLFHYYDKDFNNEADTPDNFQSRRPNTSFCFLDIRSPGLGDTAMYLCATSRDRGGGQETQYFGPGTRLLVL.

The chain is built from TRBV28 and TRBJ2-5; 8 bases align to TRBD1. The junction had 8 bases not matched to a gene; V was cut back by 1 base and J by 4 bases. CDR3 length: 16 residues. Germline CDR1 and CDR2: MDHEN and SYDVKM. CDR3 sequence reads: CASSLSQQGASETQYF. For the CDR3, the DNA is TGTGCCAGCAGTTTATCCCAGCAGGGGGCGTCAGAGACCCAGTACTTC.

This rearrangement joins TRBV5-5 to TRBJ1-1; no clear D gene. The V gene's germline CDR1 is SGHKS and CDR2 YYEKEE (reference sequence). The CDR3 has 13 residues. Trimming removed 5 bases from V and 5 bases from J, with 13 bases in between. CDR3 residues: CASSSDPSTEAFF. In DNA, the CDR3 is TGTGCCAGCAGTTCAGACCCCTCGACTGAAGCTTTCTTT.

The genes are TRBV10-2 and TRBJ2-7, with 9 positions matching TRBD2. CDR1 is WSHSY and CDR2 is SAAADI in the germline V gene. V lost 5 bases, J lost 4 bases, and 6 bases stayed unmatched. CDR3 size: 14 residues. In nucleotides, the CDR3 is TGCGCCAGCAGTCTAGCGGGGAGAGGGTACGAGCAGTACTTC. Translated, it gives CASSLAGRGYEQYF.

CDR3 region: CASRGTVGYGYTF. CDR3 DNA: TGTGCCAGCAGGGGGACGGTGGGCTATGGCTACACCTTC. The rearrangement uses TRBV6-1 and TRBJ1-2, with D possibly being TRBD1 (5 bases). Germline V gives CDR1 MNHNS, CDR2 SASEGT. CDR3 size: 13 residues. Trimming took 6 bases from V and 4 from J, leaving 12 bases between them.

Turning to this clone: Compared with germline, one end of the junction differs, possibly owing to a read error. Other DNA sequences from this sample encode an identical CDR3 as well. The V gene is TRBV18, the J gene TRBJ2-3, with D unclear. CDR3 length: 13 residues. Germline values: CDR1 KGHSH, CDR2 LQKENI. The CDR3 coding sequence is TGTGCCAGCTCCCCACCTTCCGCAGATACGCAGTATTTT. Residues: CASSPPSADTQYF.

The J gene is TRBJ1-2, the V gene TRBV2; D may be TRBD1 (5 bases). CDR1 is SNHLY, CDR2 FYNNEI, per germline. The CDR3 is made up of 15 amino acids. V lost 6 bases, J lost 4 bases, and 18 bases lay in between. CDR3 nucleotide sequence: TGTGCCAGCAGGGAAAACCGGGACTCGACCTATGGCTACACCTTC. This gives the protein CASRENRDSTYGYTF.

The J gene is TRBJ1-4, the V gene TRBV15; D is unclear. Germline CDR1 reads LNHNV; CDR2 reads YYDKDF (reference sequence). The CDR3 covers 15 residues. Trimming pared 2 bases from V and 6 bases from J, leaving 13 bases between. The CDR3 DNA reads as TGTGCCACCAGCAGAACACAGTATATGGATGAAAAACTGTTTTTT. It specifies CATSRTQYMDEKLFF.

V and J are TRBV6-5 and TRBJ1-5, with D possibly TRBD1 on 5 matching bases. V was shortened by 3 bases and J by 6 bases, with 12 bases between the two germline ends. The germline V gene encodes CDR1 MNHEY and CDR2 SVGAGI. CDR3 length: 14 residues. The CDR3 nucleotides are TGTGCCAGCAGTTATTCCAGGGCGGGTCAGCCCCAGCATTTT. Amino acid sequence: CASSYSRAGQPQHF.